This T cell receptor (beta chain) was obtained from a study of T cell repertoires in cytomegalovirus infection. Each CDR3 protein gets one entry after TCRdb re-called the reads with MiXCR. The sample lists almost 500,000 distinct CDR3 sequences; about 10% were seen once. This clonotype has a count of ten or more. J gave up 0 bases and V 4 bases, and 9 bases lay outside the gene matches. CDR3 size: 17 residues. The germline CDR1 and CDR2 sequences are SGHNT and YYREEE (reference sequence). The source is a human donor in good health (CMV status not recorded). Some clones in this sample may be carry-over from other donors' samples. The source material was PBMCs. The J gene is TRBJ2-2, the V gene TRBV5-4, with 7 positions matching TRBD1. This chain's CDR3 is CASSLPRQGSNTGELFF. The CDR3 DNA reads as TGTGCCAGCAGCCTACCTCGACAGGGATCGAACACCGGGGAGCTGTTTTTT.